Each of the 5 T cell receptor beta chains below was sequenced from the same sample in a study of human T cells and chemical hapten exposure. TCRdb re-called the RACE reads with MiXCR, one entry per CDR3 protein. The table includes 250,000 or so distinct CDR3 sequences, around 7.3% detected once. As to time point: pre-sensitization, week 0. As for treatment: therapeutic diphenylcyclopropenone sensitization with weekly scalp DPC. Sample: whole blood, taken in connection with sensitization to the hapten diphenylcyclopropenone (DPC). The receptors were gathered from a man younger than 35 with alopecia areata. Some clones in this sample may be carry-over from other donors' samples.

The chain carries TRBV18 and TRBJ1-6; D is unclear. The length of the CDR3 is 16 residues. Between the trimmed V and J ends, which lost 2 bases and 0 bases, there was a span of 8 bases. CDR1 and CDR2 (germline): KGHSH, LQKENI. This CDR3 is CASSPTGNSYNSPLHF. CDR3 DNA sequence: TGTGCCAGCTCACCAACGGGAAACTCCTATAATTCACCCCTCCACTTT.

The rearrangement joins TRBV25-1 to TRBJ1-4; the match to TRBD1 covers 7 bases. V lost 2 bases to trimming and J lost 5 bases; unmatched junction nucleotides: 5. Germline assignment: CDR1 MGHDK and CDR2 SYGVNS. The CDR3 has 15 residues. CDR3 sequence: CASSEVDRINEKLFF. CDR3 in DNA: TGTGCCAGCAGTGAAGTGGACAGGATAAATGAAAAACTGTTTTTT.

The sample holds a few counts of this clonotype. The V and J genes are TRBV7-3 and TRBJ2-5; D might be TRBD1 or TRBD2, each matching 6 bases. V lost 2 bases to trimming and J lost 4 bases, with 11 bases between them. CDR3 length equals 14 residues. Germline V gene lookup returns CDR1 SGHTA and CDR2 FQGTGA. The CDR3 loop reads CASSLRGLGETQYF. For the CDR3, the DNA is TGTGCCAGCAGCTTACGGGGGCTAGGAGAGACCCAGTACTTC.

There are many counts of this clonotype. This rearrangement joins TRBV20-1 to TRBJ1-2; no definite D call. Trimming pared 1 base from V and 3 bases from J, leaving 12 bases between. CDR1 DFQATT and CDR2 SNEGSKA come from the germline V gene (reference sequence). The CDR3 loop spans 14 amino acids. The CDR3 nucleotides read TGCAGTGCTAGAGTTCTACAGTCGGACTATGGCTACACCTTC. As protein: CSARVLQSDYGYTF.

This clonotype was seen at least ten times. The chain is built from TRBV6-2 or TRBV6-3 and TRBJ1-4; weak D call: TRBD1 (6 bases). Deletions cut 2 bases from V and 7 bases from J, with 23 bases between. The CDR3 length is 18 residues. CDR1 is MNHEY, CDR2 SVGEGT, per germline. The CDR3 is CASSYRDTSTLGFEKLFF. The CDR3 DNA follows: TGTGCCAGCAGTTACCGGGACACATCAACCCTGGGTTTTGAAAAACTGTTTTTT.